This T cell receptor beta chain was sequenced for a study of CD8 T cells in Susac syndrome. The CDR3 length is 17 residues. Germline CDR1 reads MGHRA; CDR2 reads YSYEKL. The V gene lost 1 base and the J gene lost 6 bases, with 19 bases spanning the gap. cDNA came from 0.5 to 1 ug RNA primed by random hexamers. The immunoSEQ assay covered 54 Vbeta and 13 Jbeta segments for CDR3. MiXCR, run by TCRdb on the immunoSEQ multiplex PCR reads, gives a single entry per CDR3 protein. The sample has approximately 220,000 distinct CDR3 sequences, approximately 90% seen once. Negative isolation yielded CD8+ and CD4+ T cells; FACS enriched TEMRA cells.

Sequencing was carried out using CD8+ T cells from PBMCs. The sequence was collected from a human donor with multiple sclerosis. The rearrangement joins TRBV4-1 to TRBJ2-1, with D possibly being TRBD2 (5 bases). In DNA form, the CDR3 reads TGCGCCAGCAGCCAAGTGATTATCGGGGAAAGGGCCAATGAGCAGTTCTTC. Amino acids: CASSQVIIGERANEQFF.